This TCR beta chain stems from a study of tumor and adjacent non-tumor tissue in lung cancer. Across the study: Stage I to III disease affected some 11 men and about five women aged roughly 31 to 85. About 4.2 million productive TCRbeta reads were obtained per sample on average.

Regarding this clonotype: Its target is not known.

The study's findings and limits: Significantly higher TCR diversity was found in tumor than normal lung. Normal lung showed higher cumulative top 100 clone frequency than tumor.

A modified ARM-PCR protocol with three rounds of nested PCR amplified TCRbeta. TCRdb itself ran the multiplex PCR reads through MiXCR, one entry per CDR3 protein. The data show tens of thousands of distinct CDR3 sequences, about two thirds seen once. The template was RNA from unsorted bulk tissue. This non-tumor lung sample came from over 3 cm beyond the tumor edge. The CDR3 has 18 residues. Germline CDR1 SGHAT, CDR2 FQNNGV. With V trimmed by 1 base and J by 7 bases, 15 bases remained unmatched. This TCR was recovered from a woman aged 50 to 60 with non-small cell lung cancer. Sequencing was done on a sample of distant non-tumor lung tissue. The chain recombines TRBV11-2 with TRBJ2-1, with 8 bases fitting TRBD2. The CDR3 bases are TGTGCCAGCAGCTTAGTTTTAACCGGGACTAGTAAGGGTAATGAGCAGTTCTTC. Protein: CASSLVLTGTSKGNEQFF.